Each of the 6 T cell receptor beta chains below was sequenced from the same sample in a study of brain T cells in children with intractable seizures. The method was immunoSEQ multiplex PCR; TCRdb's version includes in-frame clones alone and lacks a portion of them. This sample has 75,000 to 80,000 clones; about 92% occur once, and the top ten carry approximately 1.4%. The sequences come from peripheral blood, collected at surgery. The receptors here all came from a boy under three years old with tuberous sclerosis and intractable seizures.

This chain uses TRBV6-5 with TRBJ2-3, with 9 bases lining up with TRBD2. The CDR3 contains 14 residues. Germline CDR1 reads MNHEY; CDR2 reads SVGAGI. The V segment lost 10 bases and the J segment 7 bases; nucleotides outside the gene matches: 12. The CDR3 DNA is TGTGCCACCAGAGGGCTAGCGGGAAAAAATACGCAGTATTTT. Translated, it gives CATRGLAGKNTQYF.

This clone was seen a handful of times. The V gene is TRBV6-1, the J gene TRBJ1-2; maybe TRBD1 (5 bases). Germline values: CDR1 MNHNS, CDR2 SASEGT. CDR3 size: 16 residues. V was clipped by 2 bases and J by 2 bases, with 15 bases between them. The CDR3 reads CASSEQVAGPNYGYTF. For the CDR3, the DNA is TGTGCCAGCAGTGAACAGGTTGCAGGGCCCAACTATGGCTACACCTTC.

CDR3: CASSVNDGTSEQETQYF. The CDR3 nucleotides are TGTGCCAGCAGCGTAAACGACGGGACTAGCGAGCAAGAGACCCAGTACTTC. J is TRBJ2-5 and V is TRBV11-2; 10 nucleotides match TRBD2. Losses at the gene ends were 5 bases for V and 2 bases for J; bases not matched to a gene: 11. The germline V gene encodes CDR1 SGHAT and CDR2 FQNNGV. The CDR3 loop spans 17 amino acids.

This chain joins TRBV18 and TRBJ2-1; D may be TRBD1 or TRBD2 (6 bases each). The V end was cut by 6 bases, the J end by 6 bases, with 18 bases between. CDR1 and CDR2 (germline): KGHSH, LQKENI. The CDR3 has 15 residues. The CDR3 here is CASSPRGVQVNEQFF. CDR3 in DNA: TGTGCCAGCTCCCCAAGGGGGGTACAGGTCAATGAGCAGTTCTTC.

This sequence joins TRBV6-5 and TRBJ2-1, with D maybe TRBD1 (5 bases). The CDR3 consists of 15 residues. V was pared by 6 bases and J by 5 bases, with 17 bases between. CDR1 is MNHEY and CDR2 is SVGAGI in the germline V gene. CDR3 bases: TGTGCCAGCAGCCACGGAGCAGGGCCTAACAATGAGCAGTTCTTC. Amino acid sequence: CASSHGAGPNNEQFF.

The V and J genes are TRBV11-3 and TRBJ2-7; TRBD2 matches at 8 bases. This CDR3 is 16 amino acids long. V lost 5 bases and J lost 3; bases outside the gene matches: 12. Germline V gene sequence: CDR1 SGHNT, CDR2 YENEEA. The CDR3, as DNA: TGTGCCAGCAGCACCCTGGTCGGGACTAGGGTCTACGAGCAGTACTTC. It encodes CASSTLVGTRVYEQYF.